Included here is one TCR beta chain sequence, with context. Antigen unknown. The data were obtained in a study of T cell responses to AZD1222 COVID-19 vaccine. Method: immunoSEQ multiplex PCR; TCRdb's copy keeps in-frame clones and lacks some. The sample lists approximately 64,000 clones, 84% occurring once. Study findings and constraints: Only five or six AZD1222 recipients were seropositive at baseline.

The CDR3 consists of 15 residues. Germline-derived CDR1 and CDR2 are SGHNT and YYREEE (reference sequence). V shed 2 bases and J shed 4 bases, with 12 bases lying between them. The chain recombines TRBV5-4 with TRBJ1-4, with D unclear. This sequence was found in an adult in good health. The sample here was peripheral blood, taken on day 0 of AZD1222 vaccination. CDR3 residues: CASSFVSGSNEKLFF. The CDR3 nucleotides read TGTGCCAGCAGCTTCGTTTCCGGGAGTAATGAAAAACTGTTTTTT.